A selection of T cell receptor beta chains follows, all from one sample in a study of somatic mutations in cytotoxic T cells in rheumatoid arthritis. Assay used: immunoSEQ multiplex PCR; TCRdb lists only in-frame clones, some missing. The profile shows about 5,800 clones, roughly four fifths of them singletons. The sample was CD8+ T cells sorted from blood. The source is a woman between 50 and 59 years old with rheumatoid arthritis. Each CDR3 is given with its conserved first and last residue. Fields, in order: J gene, clone size, V gene, CDR3 protein. Size values are once, few and many counts, or a class for expanded clones, and some rows have none.

>TRBJ2-5|.|TRBV13
CASSSPFGTRETQYF
>TRBJ1-3|.|TRBV4-1
CASSIQGAGNTIYF
>TRBJ1-2|.|TRBV2
CAGEGGRNYGYTF
>TRBJ1-2|.|TRBV7-9
CASSPTGTGAHNYGYTF
>.|.|TRBV5-6
CASSPEGLAGALYEQYF
>TRBJ2-3|.|TRBV6-5
CASSYSGGDTQYF
>TRBJ1-4|.|TRBV7-9
CASSPPGQANEKLFF
>TRBJ2-3|.|TRBV27
CASSAGGSTDTQYF
>TRBJ2-4|medium-sized|TRBV30
CAWSVWGSKNIQYF
>TRBJ2-7|.|TRBV9
CASSVRTGGSEEQYF
>TRBJ2-7|.|TRBV14
CASSQPPGTRALLVHEQYF
>TRBJ1-2|.|TRBV27
CASSRNRNYGYTF
>TRBJ1-6|.|TRBV28
CASSLRARTLYSPLHF
>TRBJ1-3|.|TRBV30
CAWSVDREDTIYF
>TRBJ1-2|.|TRBV25-1
CASSAYYESPEDYGYTF
>TRBJ2-7|.|TRBV10-3
CAIAAGEIYEQYF
>TRBJ2-7|.|TRBV27
CASRGLAGGPSSYEQYF
>TRBJ2-5|.|TRBV6-1
CASSTRDRVQETQYF
>TRBJ2-1|.|TRBV9
CASSGTGSSYNEQFF
>TRBJ1-2|.|TRBV19
CASSVGWENYGYTF
>TRBJ2-1|.|TRBV6-5
CASSYLGREQFF
>TRBJ1-5|.|TRBV28
CASSSFGPAGTGPSNQPQHF
>TRBJ1-2|.|TRBV6-1
CASRGAAGGSYGYTF
>.|.|TRBV5-6
CASSLAGFSGFTYEQYF
>TRBJ2-1|.|TRBV6-5
CASRRTSNSYNEQFF
>TRBJ1-1|.|TRBV10-2
CASTARNTEAFF
>TRBJ2-5|.|TRBV7-7
CASSLRDTQETQYF
>TRBJ2-7|.|TRBV28
CASSRLAVGYEQYF
>TRBJ2-6|.|TRBV27
CASSWSSSGANVLTF